Following are 5 T cell receptor beta chains from one sample sequenced in a study of T cells in Graves' hyperthyroidism and ophthalmopathy (dated by TCRdb to the late 2010s). The protocol used for the library was multiplex PCR. Sequencing instrument: Illumina HiSeq 2000. The TCR beta CDR3 regions were amplified from the RNA transcripts. The TCR CDR3 was subjected to a first round of RT-PCR using the HTBI primer set and the Qiagen OneStep RT-PCR kit. Through fastp at Q25 and MiXCR, TCRdb rebuilt clones from the public reads, retaining in-frame beta chains. Each CDR3 protein gets just one entry, which takes the most common genes and DNA from the rows behind it. The sample table shows approximately 520,000 distinct CDR3 sequences, and more than 20% are seen once. Less than 30% of the sample goes to the ten largest clones. The sequenced material came from blood. The receptors here all came from a man aged 18-30 years with Graves' hyperthyroidism.

The chain joins TRBV30 to TRBJ2-5, with a tentative D call TRBD2 (6 bases). From germline, CDR1 is GTSNPN and CDR2 SVGIG (reference sequence). V was shortened by 1 base and J by 4 bases, with 13 bases between the two germline ends. The CDR3 has 14 residues. For the CDR3, the DNA is TGTGCCTGGAGTGAAAATAGCGGACTAGAGACCCAGTACTTC. Its translation: CAWSENSGLETQYF.

With respect to this clonotype: This may come from a read error, since a much larger clone is one base off. The chain carries TRBV13 and TRBJ2-7; 8 positions agree with TRBD2. Germline V gene lookup returns CDR1 PRHDT and CDR2 FYEKMQ (reference sequence). The CDR3 runs to 15 residues. V lost 5 bases and J lost 3; bases outside the gene matches: 9. The CDR3 sequence is CASSQWSGGGYEQYF. The CDR3 DNA follows: TGTGCCAGCAGCCAGTGGAGCGGGGGCGGCTACGAGCAGTACTTC.

This clonotype has at least ten counts. The V gene is TRBV20-1, the J gene TRBJ2-7; D gene ambiguous. V was pared by 0 bases and J by 2 bases, with 11 bases between. Germline CDR1 and CDR2: DFQATT and SNEGSKA (reference sequence). This CDR3 has 14 amino acids. In DNA form, the CDR3 reads TGCAGTGCTAGAGATCTGGTCGAGGCCTACGAGCAGTACTTC. Its translation: CSARDLVEAYEQYF.

The rearrangement links TRBV28 to TRBJ2-2, with no clear D. Looked up from germline, CDR1 is MDHEN and CDR2 is SYDVKM. This CDR3 contains 13 residues. V gave up 7 bases and J gave up 1 base, with 7 bases separating them. The CDR3 protein is CASMLQNTGELFF. In DNA form, the CDR3 reads TGTGCCAGCATGTTACAGAACACCGGGGAGCTGTTTTTT.

V usage is TRBV20-1 and J usage is TRBJ2-5; 8 bases agree with TRBD2. V was clipped by 0 bases and J by 5 bases; unmatched bases: 8. CDR1 and CDR2 (germline): DFQATT, SNEGSKA (reference sequence). The CDR3 covers 15 residues. CDR3: CSARDSNGGGETQYF. The CDR3 coding sequence is TGCAGTGCTAGAGATTCGAACGGGGGGGGTGAGACCCAGTACTTC.